The 13 T cell receptor beta chains reported below all come from one sample, sequenced in a study of blood T cell repertoires in COVID-19. Sequencing was performed with immunoSEQ multiplex PCR; in TCRdb, only in-frame clones are kept and a portion is missing. In the table there are fewer than 250,000 clones, 65% to 85% of which are singletons. Sequenced sample: peripheral blood. The receptor set was obtained from a woman between 45 and 60 years old with acute or convalescent COVID-19.

The genes are TRBV27 and TRBJ2-3, with TRBD1 as a possible D gene (5 bases). Germline loops: CDR1 MNHEY, CDR2 SMNVEV (reference sequence). V lost 1 base, J lost 0 bases, and 11 bases lay in between. CDR3 length: 16 residues. The CDR3 DNA sequence: TGTGCCAGCAGTTTATACCCAGGGCATAGCACAGATACGCAGTATTTT. Protein product: CASSLYPGHSTDTQYF.

The V call is TRBV27, the J call TRBJ2-1; the match to TRBD1 covers 7 bases. The length of the CDR3 is 16 residues. Germline V CDR1 and CDR2: MNHEY, SMNVEV (reference sequence). Germline trimming cut 1 base from V and 5 bases from J; bases unmatched to any gene: 8. The CDR3 spells CASSLYQVGQDNEQFF. Here the CDR3 DNA reads TGTGCCAGCAGTTTATATCAAGTAGGACAGGACAATGAGCAGTTCTTC.

The rearrangement uses TRBV24-1 and TRBJ1-4; 9 nucleotides match TRBD1. This CDR3 is 15 amino acids long. CDR1 and CDR2 (germline): KGHDR, SFDVKD. V lost 4 bases, J lost 5 bases, and 4 bases stayed unmatched. CDR3 in DNA: TGTGCCACCAGTGAGGGGACAGGGCTGAATGAAAAACTGTTTTTT. Residues: CATSEGTGLNEKLFF.

The rearrangement links TRBV19 to TRBJ2-7, with 9 bases that match TRBD1. V dropped 4 bases and J dropped 3; count of bases not matched to a gene: 7. Per the germline V gene, CDR1 is LNHDA and CDR2 is SQIVND (reference sequence). CDR3 length: 15 residues. The CDR3 DNA reads TGTGCCAGTAGTAACAACAGGGGGCCCAGCTACGAGCAGTACTTC. Its protein product is CASSNNRGPSYEQYF.

The V and J genes are TRBV30 and TRBJ2-1, with D perhaps matching TRBD2 (5 bases). Trimming cost V 0 bases and J 15 bases, with 12 bases left between them. The CDR3 covers 11 residues. Germline V gene data show CDR1 as GTSNPN and CDR2 as SVGIG (reference sequence). The CDR3 region is CAWSVQRTRFF. The CDR3 nucleotides are TGTGCCTGGAGTGTACAGAGGACTCGGTTCTTC.

V and J are TRBV5-5 and TRBJ2-7; tentatively, D is TRBD1 (5 bases). V lost 5 bases, J lost 0 bases, and 15 bases lay in between. The germline V gene has CDR1 SGHKS and CDR2 YYEKEE (reference sequence). CDR3 size: 15 residues. CDR3 residues: CASSLTPGISYEQYF. The CDR3, as DNA: TGTGCCAGCAGTTTAACGCCAGGGATCTCCTACGAGCAGTACTTC.

The rearrangement uses TRBV27 and TRBJ1-4, with TRBD1 matching 8 bases. Germline lookup yields CDR1 MNHEY and CDR2 SMNVEV (reference sequence). The CDR3 is 16 amino acids. V trimming: 6 bases; J trimming: 11 bases; junction bases outside the gene matches: 17. The CDR3 is CASRPNTGGLMSKLFF. CDR3 nucleotide sequence: TGTGCCAGCAGGCCGAATACAGGGGGGTTAATGAGTAAACTGTTTTTT. Full variable domain (rest looked up from reference TRBV27 and TRBJ1-4): EAQVTQNPRYLITVTGKKLTVTCSQNMNHEYMSWYRQDPGLGLRQIYYSMNVEVTDKGDVPEGYKVSRKEKRNFPLILESPSPNQTSLYFCASRPNTGGLMSKLFFGSGTQLSVL.

This sequence joins TRBV5-1 and TRBJ2-3, with 11 positions matching TRBD2. The CDR3 is 15 residues long. Germline V gene lookup returns CDR1 SGHRS and CDR2 YFSETQ. V lost 4 bases to trimming and J lost 2 bases; unmatched junction nucleotides: 3. The CDR3 DNA sequence: TGCGCCAGCAGCCCTAGCGGGAGGAACACAGATACGCAGTATTTT. As protein: CASSPSGRNTDTQYF. Full variable domain (remainder filled in from reference TRBV5-1 and TRBJ2-3): KAGVTQTPRYLIKTRGQQVTLSCSPISGHRSVSWYQQTPGQGLQFLFEYFSETQRNKGNFPGRFSGRQFSNSRSEMNVSTLELGDSALYLCASSPSGRNTDTQYFGPGTRLTVL.

V is TRBV2 and J is TRBJ2-1; D is possibly TRBD2 (7 bases). Between the trimmed V and J ends, which lost 6 bases and 9 bases, there was a span of 24 bases. The CDR3 is 16 residues long. Germline V lookup: CDR1 SNHLY, CDR2 FYNNEI. Here the CDR3 DNA reads TGTGCCAGCAGCCTCAAATGGGGGGGCATTGGGAGTGAGCAGTTCTTC. It encodes CASSLKWGGIGSEQFF.

The chain carries TRBV18 and TRBJ1-1; tentatively, D is TRBD1 (6 bases). CDR1 and CDR2 (germline): KGHSH, LQKENI. V lost 3 bases to trimming and J lost 4 bases, with 15 bases between them. CDR3 length: 15 amino acids. The CDR3 here is CASSPSTGFGTEAFF. The CDR3 DNA sequence: TGTGCCAGCTCACCTTCTACAGGGTTCGGCACTGAAGCTTTCTTT. The full variable domain, in which reference TRBV18 and TRBJ1-1 provide the parts outside the CDR3, is NAGVMQNPRHLVRRRGQEARLRCSPMKGHSHVYWYRQLPEEGLKFMVYLQKENIIDESGMPKERFSAEFPKEGPSILRIQQVVRGDSAAYFCASSPSTGFGTEAFFGQGTRLTVV.

The rearrangement joins TRBV23-1 to TRBJ2-1; 10 nucleotides align to TRBD2. TRBV23-1 is an ORF; its function is uncertain. V shed 3 bases, J shed 3 bases, and the junction held 8 bases outside the gene matches. The CDR3 is 17 amino acids. CDR3 DNA: TGCGCCAGCAGTCATTTCCCTCTAGCGGGGGTCTACAATGAGCAGTTCTTC. Its protein product is CASSHFPLAGVYNEQFF.

The rearrangement uses TRBV5-4 and TRBJ2-1, with 9 bases that match TRBD1. Trimming cost V 0 bases and J 4 bases; bases outside gene matches: 5. Germline loops: CDR1 SGHNT, CDR2 YYREEE (reference sequence). The CDR3 contains 16 residues. The CDR3 spells CASSLEPQGAYNEQFF. CDR3 in DNA: TGTGCCAGCAGCTTGGAACCACAGGGGGCTTACAATGAGCAGTTCTTC.

The rearrangement links TRBV4-1 to TRBJ2-7; 7 bases are a match to TRBD2. The CDR3 is 14 residues long. Germline V gene data show CDR1 as MGHRA and CDR2 as YSYEKL. V was pared by 3 bases and J by 2 bases, with 4 bases of the junction left unmatched. The CDR3 loop is CASSHASGPYEQYF. CDR3 sequence (DNA): TGCGCCAGCAGCCACGCTAGCGGCCCCTACGAGCAGTACTTC.